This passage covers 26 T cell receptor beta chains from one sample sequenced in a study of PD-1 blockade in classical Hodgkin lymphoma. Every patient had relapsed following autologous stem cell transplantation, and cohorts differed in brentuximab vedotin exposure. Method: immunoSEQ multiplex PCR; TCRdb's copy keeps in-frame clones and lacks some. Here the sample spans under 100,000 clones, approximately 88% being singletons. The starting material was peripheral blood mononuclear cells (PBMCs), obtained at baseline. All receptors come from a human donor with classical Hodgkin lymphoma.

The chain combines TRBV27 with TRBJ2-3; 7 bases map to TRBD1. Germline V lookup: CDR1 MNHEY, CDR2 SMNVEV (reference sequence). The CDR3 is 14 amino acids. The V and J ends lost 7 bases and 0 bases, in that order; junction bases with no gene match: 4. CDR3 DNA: TGTGCCAGCACTAGACAGGGCAGCACAGATACGCAGTATTTT. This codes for CASTRQGSTDTQYF.

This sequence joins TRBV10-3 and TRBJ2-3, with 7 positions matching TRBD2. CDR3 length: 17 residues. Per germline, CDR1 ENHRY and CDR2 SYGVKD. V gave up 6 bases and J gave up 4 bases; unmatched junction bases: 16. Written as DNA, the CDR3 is TGTGCCATCAGGGGGGGGTCCGTGACTAGTCATCCAGATACGCAGTATTTT. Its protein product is CAIRGGSVTSHPDTQYF.

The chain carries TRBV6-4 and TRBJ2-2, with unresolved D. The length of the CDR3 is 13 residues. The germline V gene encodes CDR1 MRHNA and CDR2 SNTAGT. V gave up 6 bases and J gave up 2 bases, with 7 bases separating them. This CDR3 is CASSPPNTGELFF. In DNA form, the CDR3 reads TGTGCCAGCAGCCCCCCAAACACCGGGGAGCTGTTTTTT.

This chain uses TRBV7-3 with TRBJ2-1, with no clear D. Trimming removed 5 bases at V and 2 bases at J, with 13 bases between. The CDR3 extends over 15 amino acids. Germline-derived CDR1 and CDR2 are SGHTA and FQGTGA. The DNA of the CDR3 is TGTGCCAGCAGCCCCGACTGGACCCCCTACAATGAGCAGTTCTTC. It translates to CASSPDWTPYNEQFF.

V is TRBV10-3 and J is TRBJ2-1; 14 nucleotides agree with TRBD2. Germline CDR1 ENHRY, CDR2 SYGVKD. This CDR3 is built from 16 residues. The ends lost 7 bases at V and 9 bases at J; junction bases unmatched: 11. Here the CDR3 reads CAITSGLAGGGGEQFF. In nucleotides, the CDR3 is TGTGCCATCACTTCCGGACTAGCGGGAGGCGGGGGTGAGCAGTTCTTC.

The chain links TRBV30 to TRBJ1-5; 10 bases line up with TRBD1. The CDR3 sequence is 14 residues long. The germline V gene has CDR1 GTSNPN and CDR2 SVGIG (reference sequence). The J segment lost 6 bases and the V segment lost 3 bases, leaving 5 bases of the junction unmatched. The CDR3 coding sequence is TGTGCCTGGAGCACCGGGACAGGGGCTCAGCCCCAGCATTTT. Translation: CAWSTGTGAQPQHF.

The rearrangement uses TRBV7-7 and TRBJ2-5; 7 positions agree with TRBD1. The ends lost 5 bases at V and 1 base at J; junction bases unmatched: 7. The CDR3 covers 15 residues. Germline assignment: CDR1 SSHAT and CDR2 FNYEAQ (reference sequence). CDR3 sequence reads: CASSPTGVGQETQYF. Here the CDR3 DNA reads TGTGCCAGCAGCCCCACAGGGGTGGGCCAAGAGACCCAGTACTTC.

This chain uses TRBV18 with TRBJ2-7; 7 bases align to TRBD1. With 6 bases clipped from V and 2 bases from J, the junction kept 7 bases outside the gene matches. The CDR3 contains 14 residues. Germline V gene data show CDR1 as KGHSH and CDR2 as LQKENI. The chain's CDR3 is CASSLRQGPYEQYF. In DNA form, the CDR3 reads TGTGCCAGCTCTCTCCGACAGGGTCCCTACGAGCAGTACTTC.

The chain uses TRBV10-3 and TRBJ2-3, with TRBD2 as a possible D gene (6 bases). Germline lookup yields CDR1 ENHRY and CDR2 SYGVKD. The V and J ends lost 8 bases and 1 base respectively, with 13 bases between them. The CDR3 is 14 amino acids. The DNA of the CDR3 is TGTGCCATCGGTGGCGGCGGGGGCACAGATACGCAGTATTTT. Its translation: CAIGGGGGTDTQYF.

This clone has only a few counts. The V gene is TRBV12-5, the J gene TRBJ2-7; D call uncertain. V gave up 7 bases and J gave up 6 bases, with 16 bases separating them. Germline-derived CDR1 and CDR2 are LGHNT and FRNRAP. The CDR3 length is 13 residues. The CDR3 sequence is CASDAGFSSEQYF. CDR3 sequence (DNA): TGTGCTAGTGACGCAGGCTTCTCAAGCGAGCAGTACTTC.

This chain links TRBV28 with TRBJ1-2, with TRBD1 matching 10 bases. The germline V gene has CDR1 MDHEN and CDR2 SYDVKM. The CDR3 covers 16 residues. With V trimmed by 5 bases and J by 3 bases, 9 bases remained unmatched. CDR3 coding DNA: TGTGCCAGCAGTCCCGGGACAGGGGCGCTATACTATGGCTACACCTTC. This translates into CASSPGTGALYYGYTF.

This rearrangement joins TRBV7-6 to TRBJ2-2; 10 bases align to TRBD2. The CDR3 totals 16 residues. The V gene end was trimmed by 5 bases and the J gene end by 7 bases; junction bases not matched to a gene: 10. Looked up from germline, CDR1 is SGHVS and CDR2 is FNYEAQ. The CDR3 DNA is TGTGCCAGCAGCACAGGGACTAGCGCGTTGAGCGGGGAGCTGTTTTTT. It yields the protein CASSTGTSALSGELFF.

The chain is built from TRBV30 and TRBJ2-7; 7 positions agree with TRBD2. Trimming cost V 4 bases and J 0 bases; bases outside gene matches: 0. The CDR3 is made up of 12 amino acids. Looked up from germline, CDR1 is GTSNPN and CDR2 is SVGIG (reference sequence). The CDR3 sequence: CAWTSGSYEQYF. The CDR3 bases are TGTGCCTGGACTAGCGGCTCCTACGAGCAGTACTTC.

The CDR3 loop reads CASSREGQGISYEQYF. CDR3 nucleotides: TGTGCCAGCAGCCGGGAGGGACAGGGGATCTCCTACGAGCAGTACTTC. The V call is TRBV4-2, the J call TRBJ2-7, with 10 bases fitting TRBD1. The V gene's germline CDR1 is LGHNA and CDR2 YNFKEQ. This CDR3 region has 16 residues. The ends lost 4 bases at V and 0 bases at J; junction bases unmatched: 6.

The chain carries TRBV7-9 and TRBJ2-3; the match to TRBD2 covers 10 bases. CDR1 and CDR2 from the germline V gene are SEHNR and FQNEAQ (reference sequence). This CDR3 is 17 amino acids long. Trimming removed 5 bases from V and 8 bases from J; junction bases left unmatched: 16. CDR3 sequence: CASSPPPSGGDLSTQYF. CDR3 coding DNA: TGTGCCAGCAGCCCTCCGCCTAGCGGGGGAGACCTGAGTACGCAGTATTTT.

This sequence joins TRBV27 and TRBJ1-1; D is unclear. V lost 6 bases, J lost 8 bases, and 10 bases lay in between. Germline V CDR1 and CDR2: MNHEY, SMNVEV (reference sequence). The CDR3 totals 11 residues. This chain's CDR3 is CASSSAREAFF. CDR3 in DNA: TGTGCCAGCAGCTCGGCGAGGGAAGCTTTCTTT.

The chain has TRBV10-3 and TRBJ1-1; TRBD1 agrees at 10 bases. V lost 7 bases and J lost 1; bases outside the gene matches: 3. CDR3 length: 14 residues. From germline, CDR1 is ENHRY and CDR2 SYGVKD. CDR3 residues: CAINRQGANTEAFF. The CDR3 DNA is TGTGCCATCAATCGACAGGGGGCGAACACTGAAGCTTTCTTT.

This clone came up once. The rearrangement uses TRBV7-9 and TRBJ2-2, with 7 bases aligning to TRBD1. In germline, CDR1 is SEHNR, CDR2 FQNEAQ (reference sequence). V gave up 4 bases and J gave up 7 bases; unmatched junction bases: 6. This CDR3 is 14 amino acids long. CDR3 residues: CASSSDRVGGELFF. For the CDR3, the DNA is TGTGCCAGCAGCTCTGACAGGGTTGGCGGGGAGCTGTTTTTT.

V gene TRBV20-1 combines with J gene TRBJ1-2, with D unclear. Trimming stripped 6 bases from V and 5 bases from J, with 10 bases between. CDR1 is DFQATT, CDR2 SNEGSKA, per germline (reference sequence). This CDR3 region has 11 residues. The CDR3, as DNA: TGCAGTGCCCCGACTCCATATGGCTACACCTTC. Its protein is CSAPTPYGYTF.

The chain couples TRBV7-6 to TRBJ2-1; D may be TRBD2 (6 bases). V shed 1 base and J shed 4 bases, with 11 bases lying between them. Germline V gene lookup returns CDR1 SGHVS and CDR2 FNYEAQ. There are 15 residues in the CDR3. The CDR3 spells CASSLVAGRYNEQFF. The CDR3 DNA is TGTGCCAGCAGCTTAGTGGCGGGACGATACAATGAGCAGTTCTTC.

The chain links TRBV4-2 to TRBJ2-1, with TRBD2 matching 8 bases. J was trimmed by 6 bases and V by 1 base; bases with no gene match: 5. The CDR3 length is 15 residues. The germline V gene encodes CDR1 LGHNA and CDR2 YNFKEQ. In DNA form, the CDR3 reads TGTGCCAGCAGCCAAGGACAGCGGGAGAGCAATGAGCAGTTCTTC. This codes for CASSQGQRESNEQFF.

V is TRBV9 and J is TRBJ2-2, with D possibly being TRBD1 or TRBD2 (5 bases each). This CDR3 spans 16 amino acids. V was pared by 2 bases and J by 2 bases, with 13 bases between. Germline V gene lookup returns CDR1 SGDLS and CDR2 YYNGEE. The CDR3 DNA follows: TGTGCCAGCAGCGTTGCGCCAGGGAGAAACACCGGGGAGCTGTTTTTT. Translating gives CASSVAPGRNTGELFF.

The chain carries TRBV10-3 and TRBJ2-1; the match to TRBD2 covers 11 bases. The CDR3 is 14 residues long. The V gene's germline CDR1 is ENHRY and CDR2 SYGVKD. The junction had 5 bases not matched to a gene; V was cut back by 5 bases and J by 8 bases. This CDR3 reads CAISLGTSGDEQFF. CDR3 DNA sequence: TGTGCCATCAGTCTCGGGACTAGCGGAGATGAGCAGTTCTTC.

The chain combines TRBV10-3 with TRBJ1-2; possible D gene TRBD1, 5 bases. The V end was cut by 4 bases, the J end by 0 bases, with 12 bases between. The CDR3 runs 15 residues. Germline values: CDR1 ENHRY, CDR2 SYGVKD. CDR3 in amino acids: CAISVGGEPNYGYTF. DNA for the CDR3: TGTGCCATCAGTGTAGGAGGGGAACCTAACTATGGCTACACCTTC.

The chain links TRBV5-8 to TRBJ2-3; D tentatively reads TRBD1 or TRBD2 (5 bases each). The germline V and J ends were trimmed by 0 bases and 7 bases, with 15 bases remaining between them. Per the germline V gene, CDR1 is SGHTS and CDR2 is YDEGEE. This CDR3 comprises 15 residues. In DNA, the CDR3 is TGTGCCAGCAGCTTGGTGGGAAGGGGAGCGAATACGCAGTATTTT. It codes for CASSLVGRGANTQYF.

CDR3 coding DNA: TGTGCCAGCAGTTCGGCGACTCGGACTACGATGCAGTACTTC. It is translated as CASSSATRTTMQYF. The V gene is TRBV28, the J gene TRBJ2-7; D might be TRBD2 (6 bases). The V end was cut by 4 bases, the J end by 9 bases, with 19 bases between. The CDR3 is 14 residues long. The germline V gene has CDR1 MDHEN and CDR2 SYDVKM.